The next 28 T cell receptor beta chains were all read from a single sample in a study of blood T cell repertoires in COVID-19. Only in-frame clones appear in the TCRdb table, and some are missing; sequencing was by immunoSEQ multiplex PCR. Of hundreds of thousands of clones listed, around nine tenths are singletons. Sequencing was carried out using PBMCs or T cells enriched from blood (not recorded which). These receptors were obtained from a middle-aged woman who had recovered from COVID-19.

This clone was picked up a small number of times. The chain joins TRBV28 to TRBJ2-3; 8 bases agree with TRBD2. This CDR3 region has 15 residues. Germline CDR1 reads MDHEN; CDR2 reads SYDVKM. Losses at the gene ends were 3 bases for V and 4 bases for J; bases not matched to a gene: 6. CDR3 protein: CASSLAGGGADTQYF. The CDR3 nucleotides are TGTGCCAGCAGTTTGGCGGGAGGTGGGGCAGATACGCAGTATTTT.

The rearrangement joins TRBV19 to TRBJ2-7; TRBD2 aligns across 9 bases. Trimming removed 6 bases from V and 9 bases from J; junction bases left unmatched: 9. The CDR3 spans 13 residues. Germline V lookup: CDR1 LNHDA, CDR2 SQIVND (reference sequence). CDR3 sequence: CASRPSGESVQYF. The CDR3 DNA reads TGTGCCAGTAGACCTAGCGGGGAGTCCGTGCAGTACTTC.

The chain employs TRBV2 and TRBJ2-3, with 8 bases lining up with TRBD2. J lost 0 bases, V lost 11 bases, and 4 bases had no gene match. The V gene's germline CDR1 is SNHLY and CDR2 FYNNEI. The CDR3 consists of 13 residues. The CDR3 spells CAVSGGSTDTQYF. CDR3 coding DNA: TGTGCCGTAAGCGGGGGAAGCACAGATACGCAGTATTTT.

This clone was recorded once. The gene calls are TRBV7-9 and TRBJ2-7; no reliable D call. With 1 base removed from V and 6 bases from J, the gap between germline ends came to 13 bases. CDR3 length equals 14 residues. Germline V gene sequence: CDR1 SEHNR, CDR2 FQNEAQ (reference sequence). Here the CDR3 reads CASSLESRGVEQYF. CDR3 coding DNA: TGTGCCAGCAGCTTAGAAAGTAGAGGAGTCGAGCAGTACTTC.

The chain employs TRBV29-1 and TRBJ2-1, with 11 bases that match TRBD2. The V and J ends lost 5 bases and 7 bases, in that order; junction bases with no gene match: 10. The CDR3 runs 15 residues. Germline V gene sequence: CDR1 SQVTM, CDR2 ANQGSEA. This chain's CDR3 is CSVFSGTSGLNEQFF. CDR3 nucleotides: TGCAGCGTTTTTTCCGGGACTAGCGGACTTAATGAGCAGTTCTTC.

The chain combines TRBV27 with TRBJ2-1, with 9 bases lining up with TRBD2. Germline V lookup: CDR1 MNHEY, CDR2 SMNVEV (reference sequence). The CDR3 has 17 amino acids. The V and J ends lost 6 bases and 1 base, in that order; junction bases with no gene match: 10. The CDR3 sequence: CASREISGSGSYNEQFF. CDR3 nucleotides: TGTGCCAGCAGGGAGATTAGCGGGAGTGGTTCCTACAATGAGCAGTTCTTC.

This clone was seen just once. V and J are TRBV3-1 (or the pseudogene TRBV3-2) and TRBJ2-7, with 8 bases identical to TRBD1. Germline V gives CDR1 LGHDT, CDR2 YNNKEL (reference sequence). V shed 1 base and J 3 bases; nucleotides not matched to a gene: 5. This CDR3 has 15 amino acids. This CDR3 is CASSQGTGSFYEQYF. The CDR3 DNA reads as TGTGCCAGCAGCCAAGGGACAGGGAGTTTCTACGAGCAGTACTTC.

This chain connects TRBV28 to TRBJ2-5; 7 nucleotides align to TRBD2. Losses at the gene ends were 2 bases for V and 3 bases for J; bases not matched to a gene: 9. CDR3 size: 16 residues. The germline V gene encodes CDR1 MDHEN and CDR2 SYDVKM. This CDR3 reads CASSLPSGASKETQYF. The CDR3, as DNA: TGTGCCAGCAGTTTACCCAGCGGGGCCTCTAAAGAGACCCAGTACTTC. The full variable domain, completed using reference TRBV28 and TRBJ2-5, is DVKVTQSSRYLVKRTGEKVFLECVQDMDHENMFWYRQDPGLGLRLIYFSYDVKMKEKGDIPEGYSVSREKKERFSLILESASTNQTSMYLCASSLPSGASKETQYFGPGTRLLVL.

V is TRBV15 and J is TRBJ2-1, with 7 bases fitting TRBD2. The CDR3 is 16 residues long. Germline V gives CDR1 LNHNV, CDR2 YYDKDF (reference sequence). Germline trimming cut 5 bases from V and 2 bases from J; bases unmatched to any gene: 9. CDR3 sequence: CATSSTAGITYNEQFF. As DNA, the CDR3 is TGTGCCACCAGCTCCACAGCGGGAATTACCTACAATGAGCAGTTCTTC.

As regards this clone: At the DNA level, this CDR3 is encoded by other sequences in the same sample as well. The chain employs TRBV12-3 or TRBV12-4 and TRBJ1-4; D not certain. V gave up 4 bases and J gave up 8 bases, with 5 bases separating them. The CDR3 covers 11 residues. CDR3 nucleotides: TGTGCCAGCAGTTCCGGGGAAAAACTGTTTTTT. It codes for CASSSGEKLFF.

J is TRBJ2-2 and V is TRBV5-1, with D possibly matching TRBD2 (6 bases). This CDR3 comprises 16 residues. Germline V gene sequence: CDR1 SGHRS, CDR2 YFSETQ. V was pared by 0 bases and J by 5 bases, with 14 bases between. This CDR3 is CASSLAGGRVTGELFF. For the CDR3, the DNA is TGCGCCAGCAGCTTGGCCGGGGGACGGGTAACCGGGGAGCTGTTTTTT.

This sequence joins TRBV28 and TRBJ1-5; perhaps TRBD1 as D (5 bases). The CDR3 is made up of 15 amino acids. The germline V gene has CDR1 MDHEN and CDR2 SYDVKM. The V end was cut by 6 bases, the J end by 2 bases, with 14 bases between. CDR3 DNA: TGTGCCAGCAGCCACGCGTCAGGGCGCAATCAGCCCCAGCATTTT. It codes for CASSHASGRNQPQHF.

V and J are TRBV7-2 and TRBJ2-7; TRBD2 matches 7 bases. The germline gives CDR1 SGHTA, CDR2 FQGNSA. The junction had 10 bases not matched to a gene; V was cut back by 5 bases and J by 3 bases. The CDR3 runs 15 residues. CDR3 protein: CASSQTGGRNYEQYF. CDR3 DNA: TGTGCCAGCAGCCAAACCGGGGGGAGGAACTACGAGCAGTACTTC.

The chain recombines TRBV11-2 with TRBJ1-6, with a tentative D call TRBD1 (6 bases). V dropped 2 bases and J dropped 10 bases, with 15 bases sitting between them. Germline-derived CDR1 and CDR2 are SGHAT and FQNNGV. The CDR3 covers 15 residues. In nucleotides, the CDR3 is TGTGCCAGCAGCTTACAGGCAGGGGTAAAATCACCCCTCCACTTT. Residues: CASSLQAGVKSPLHF.

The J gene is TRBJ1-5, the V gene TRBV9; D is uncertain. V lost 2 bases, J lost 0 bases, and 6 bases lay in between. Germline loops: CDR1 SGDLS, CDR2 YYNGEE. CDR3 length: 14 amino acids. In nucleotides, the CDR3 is TGTGCCAGCAGCGTGCAGTATAGCAATCAGCCCCAGCATTTT. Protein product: CASSVQYSNQPQHF. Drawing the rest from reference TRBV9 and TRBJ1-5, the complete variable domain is DSGVTQTPKHLITATGQRVTLRCSPRSGDLSVYWYQQSLDQGLQFLIQYYNGEERAKGNILERFSAQQFPDLHSELNLSSLELGDSALYFCASSVQYSNQPQHFGDGTRLSIL.

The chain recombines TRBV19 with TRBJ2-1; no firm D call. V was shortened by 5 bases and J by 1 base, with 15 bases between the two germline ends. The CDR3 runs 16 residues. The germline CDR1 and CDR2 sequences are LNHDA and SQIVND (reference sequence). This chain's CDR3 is CASSVGLRVSYNEQFF. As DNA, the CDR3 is TGTGCCAGTAGTGTAGGGTTAAGAGTATCCTACAATGAGCAGTTCTTC.

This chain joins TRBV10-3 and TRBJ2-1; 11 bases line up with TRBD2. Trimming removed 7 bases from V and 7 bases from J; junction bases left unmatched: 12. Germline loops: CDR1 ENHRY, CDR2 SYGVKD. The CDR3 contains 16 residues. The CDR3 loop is CAITAGLAGGGNEQFF. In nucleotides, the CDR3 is TGTGCCATCACCGCAGGTTTAGCGGGAGGGGGGAATGAGCAGTTCTTC.

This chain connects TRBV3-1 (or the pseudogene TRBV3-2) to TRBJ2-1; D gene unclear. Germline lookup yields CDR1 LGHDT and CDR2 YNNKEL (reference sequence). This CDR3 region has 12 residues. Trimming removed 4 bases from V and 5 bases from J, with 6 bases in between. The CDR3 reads CASSLQNNEQFF. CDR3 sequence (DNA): TGTGCCAGCAGCCTCCAGAACAATGAGCAGTTCTTC.

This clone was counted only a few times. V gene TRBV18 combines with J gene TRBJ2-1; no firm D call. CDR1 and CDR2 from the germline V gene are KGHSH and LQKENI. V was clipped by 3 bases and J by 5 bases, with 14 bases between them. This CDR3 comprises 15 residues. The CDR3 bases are TGTGCCAGCTCACCGGGCTCGCCTCAGGACAATGAGCAGTTCTTC. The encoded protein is CASSPGSPQDNEQFF.

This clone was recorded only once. The CDR3 nucleotides read TGTGCCAGCTCACCCGGTACAGGGGCCCGCGAGCAGTACTTC. Its protein is CASSPGTGAREQYF. V is TRBV18 and J is TRBJ2-7; 7 bases match TRBD1. The CDR3 consists of 14 residues. Trimming removed 3 bases from V and 6 bases from J; junction bases left unmatched: 8. Germline V gene lookup returns CDR1 KGHSH and CDR2 LQKENI.

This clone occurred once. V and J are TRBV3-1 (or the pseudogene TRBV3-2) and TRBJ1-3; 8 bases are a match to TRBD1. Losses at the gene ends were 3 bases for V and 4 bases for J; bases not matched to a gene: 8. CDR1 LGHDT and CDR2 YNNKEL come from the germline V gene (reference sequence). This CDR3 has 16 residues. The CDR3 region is CASSQEDRETGNTIYF. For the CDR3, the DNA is TGTGCCAGCAGCCAGGAGGACAGGGAGACCGGAAACACCATATATTTT.

CDR3 sequence (DNA): TGCGCCAGCAGCCAAGAAGGGGAGGGCCGAGCCAAAAACATTCAGTACTTC. Translating it yields CASSQEGEGRAKNIQYF. J is TRBJ2-4 and V is TRBV4-1, with 7 bases fitting TRBD2. The CDR3 loop spans 17 amino acids. Germline CDR1 reads MGHRA; CDR2 reads YSYEKL. Trimming at V came to 0 bases and at J to 0 bases, leaving 5 bases not matched to a gene.

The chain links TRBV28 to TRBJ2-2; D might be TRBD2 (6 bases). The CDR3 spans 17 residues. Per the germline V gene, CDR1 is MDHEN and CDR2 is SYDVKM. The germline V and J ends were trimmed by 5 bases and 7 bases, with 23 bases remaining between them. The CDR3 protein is CASSPPAGGPPSGELFF. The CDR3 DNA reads TGTGCCAGCAGTCCCCCAGCGGGCGGGCCGCCCAGCGGGGAGCTGTTTTTT. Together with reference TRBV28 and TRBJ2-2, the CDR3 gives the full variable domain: DVKVTQSSRYLVKRTGEKVFLECVQDMDHENMFWYRQDPGLGLRLIYFSYDVKMKEKGDIPEGYSVSREKKERFSLILESASTNQTSMYLCASSPPAGGPPSGELFFGEGSRLTVL.

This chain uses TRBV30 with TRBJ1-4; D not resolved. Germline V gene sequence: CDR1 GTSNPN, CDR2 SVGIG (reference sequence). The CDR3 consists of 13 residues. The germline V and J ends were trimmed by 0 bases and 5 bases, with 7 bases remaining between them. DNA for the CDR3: TGTGCCTGGAGTGTACTCCGAAATGAAAAACTGTTTTTT. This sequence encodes CAWSVLRNEKLFF.

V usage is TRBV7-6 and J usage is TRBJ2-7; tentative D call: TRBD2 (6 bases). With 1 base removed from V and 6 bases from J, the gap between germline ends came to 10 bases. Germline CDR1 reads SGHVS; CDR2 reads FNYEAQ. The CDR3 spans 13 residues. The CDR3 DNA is TGTGCCAGCAGCTTAGTACAGGAGGGCGAGCAGTACTTC. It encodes CASSLVQEGEQYF.

The CDR3 region is CASSQDRGQDYGYTF. CDR3 nucleotides: TGTGCCAGCAGCCAAGATAGAGGACAGGACTATGGCTACACCTTC. The chain uses TRBV3-1 (or the pseudogene TRBV3-2) and TRBJ1-2; 7 nucleotides align to TRBD1. The CDR3 spans 15 residues. The V segment lost 0 bases and the J segment 3 bases; nucleotides outside the gene matches: 4. Looked up from germline, CDR1 is LGHDT and CDR2 is YNNKEL (reference sequence).

The DNA for the CDR3 is TGTGCCACCAGCAGAAACGAGTTCGGCGGGAGGGATGAGCAGTTCTTC. This sequence encodes CATSRNEFGGRDEQFF. The rearrangement joins TRBV15 to TRBJ2-1, with TRBD2 identical over 9 bases. Per the germline V gene, CDR1 is LNHNV and CDR2 is YYDKDF (reference sequence). The V and J ends lost 2 bases and 8 bases, in that order; junction bases with no gene match: 10. This CDR3 spans 16 amino acids.

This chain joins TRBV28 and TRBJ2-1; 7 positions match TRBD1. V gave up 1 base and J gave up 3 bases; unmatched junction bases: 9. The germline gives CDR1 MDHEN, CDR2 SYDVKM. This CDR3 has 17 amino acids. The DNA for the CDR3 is TGTGCCAGCAGTTTATTCTTCGGGACAGCTAACTACAATGAGCAGTTCTTC. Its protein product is CASSLFFGTANYNEQFF.